This entry features one TCR beta chain sequence. Its binding antigen is unknown. Base qualities were left out, and no much larger clone turns up one base away. This sample is part of a study of multiple sclerosis patients with progressive multifocal leukoencephalopathy (dated by TCRdb to 2018 to 2020). In the study overall: Peripheral T and B cells were examined in MS patients who developed PML (4 under natalizumab, 1 after alemtuzumab) and in treated patients who did not develop PML. A couple of patients on natalizumab who later developed PML were tracked over time from before therapy, through 6 and 12 months, up to PML onset. The goal of the study was to detect any JC virus-specific or public T-cell expansions that arose at the time of PML onset. What the study reported, not specific to this receptor: Analysis was restricted to peripheral blood, although for natalizumab-associated PML, cerebrospinal fluid or brain lymphocytes might be more informative. TRB clones with frequency above 0.5% were observed only in PML patients, but the clones expanded at PML onset were found to be already present before and during natalizumab therapy. Because the cohort was small and descriptive, it remained unclear whether the findings reflect JC virus infection or general immunocompromise. When PML developed, neither common TRBV or TRBJ gene usage nor preferential TRBV-TRBJ pairings were detected. Lower normalized Shannon entropy suggested less diverse TRB repertoires in most PML patients, whereas the natalizumab-treated controls showed values near 1.

TRB CDR3 regions were amplified from genomic DNA with the immunoSEQ two-step multiplex PCR at survey-level depth. To estimate template counts and remove amplification bias, each PCR was spiked with synthetic inline TR CDR3 controls covering all V-J pairings. Reads were processed so that amplification and sequencing bias were reduced, and quantification was performed against synthetic TR CDR3 analogs. The original pipeline was this. Raw data were processed in ImmunoSEQ Analyzer, with out-of-frame sequences and CDR3s containing stop codons removed, and gene names were assigned according to IMGT nomenclature. Repertoire diversity was summarized as normalized Shannon entropy, defined as 1 minus Pielou's evenness. TRB sequences were treated as identical only when sharing V gene, J gene and CDR3. Public PML clonotypes were defined as CDR3s shared by two or more PML-onset samples but absent from earlier samples, from controls, and from public databases. Position-by-position CDR3 amino acid composition was analyzed in Skylign with the observed count method. TCRdb carries this immuneACCESS record with in-frame sequences only. Its versions omit some clonotypes, under half of them owing to an unresolved V gene in the studies checked, with the rest unexplained. V and J calls and clone size are as listed in that table; D and trimming were resolved from the DNA. The sample profile shows fewer than 40,000 clones; more than 85% of them were found once. The ten largest clones capture under 4% of the sample.

In light of the paper, this sample's time point label describes: time of PML onset. This sample's treatment or condition label indicates: on natalizumab therapy at sampling. PML diagnosis was based on clinical and MRI findings and was confirmed by detection of JC virus DNA in cerebrospinal fluid. PML in the natalizumab-treated patients developed after between about 15 and 60 months of natalizumab therapy. Every listed patient had received interferon beta before, and every PML patient was female. Blood samples for T3 were taken at PML onset. Isolation of peripheral blood mononuclear cells was performed by Ficoll-Hypaque density gradient centrifugation. Inclusive of the bounding cysteine and phenylalanine, the CDR3 is 13 residues long. The kept DNA is CDR3 alone, 39 bases in frame from the first base. Deletion took 4 bases off V and 3 bases off J, with a span of 9 bases between the germline ends. Looking up the germline V gene yields CDR1 SNHLY and CDR2 FYNNEI.

This clonotype was obtained from a human donor with progressive multifocal leukoencephalopathy. Here the sequenced sample was PBMCs, taken from a patient treated with natalizumab. The chain was built from TRBV2 and TRBJ1-2, with the D gene call left open. The CDR3 region: CASSGGRDYGYTF. The sequence in DNA is TGTGCCAGCAGTGGCGGTAGGGACTATGGCTACACCTTC.